This T cell receptor beta chain was sequenced in a study of regulatory T cells in long-lasting Graves disease. Germline values: CDR1 MNHEY, CDR2 SMNVEV (reference sequence). V gave up 3 bases and J gave up 4 bases, with 15 bases separating them. This CDR3 is built from 15 residues. As for time point: newly diagnosed GD, antithyroid drugs for less than 3 months. The TCR library used RNA extracted from PBMCs. Patients all came to the study from an endocrinology department in Xi'an, China. This clonotype was detected only a few times. Investigators prepared the TCR beta libraries by applying iRepertoire HTBI primers and Arm-PCR of CDR3 regions. TCRdb ran MiXCR on the multiplex PCR reads and lists one entry per CDR3 protein. The data hold a few hundred thousand distinct CDR3 sequences, with 14% observed a single time. This same sample was also part of a study on T cells in Graves' hyperthyroidism and ophthalmopathy. That study adds: The HTBI primer set drove a first-round RT-PCR of the TCR CDR3. Most expanded thyroid clonotypes above 0.001 recurred in blood.

The sample here was peripheral blood mononuclear cells (PBMCs), taken at new diagnosis, from a patient treated with antithyroid drugs. The origin of this receptor is a woman between 45 and 65 years old with Graves disease. The V gene is TRBV27, the J gene TRBJ1-2; no reliable D call. The CDR3, as DNA: TGTGCCAGCAGTTTCAAGGGAGGGTTGGGCTATGGCTACACCTTC. Translating it yields CASSFKGGLGYGYTF.